This entry is about one T cell receptor beta chain. TCRdb keeps only in-frame clones here, not all; method: immunoSEQ multiplex PCR. Of some 360,000 clones in the sample, approximately 89% are singletons; the top ten hold roughly 4%. The data derive from a study of blood T cell repertoires in COVID-19. CDR3 length equals 15 residues. The V gene's germline CDR1 is LGHDT and CDR2 YNNKEL (reference sequence). V was clipped by 5 bases and J by 7 bases; unmatched bases: 2. Sequencing was performed on peripheral blood. The clonotype was recovered from a woman in her fifties or sixties with COVID-19, enrolled during active disease. The V call is TRBV3-1 (or the pseudogene TRBV3-2), the J call TRBJ2-1, with 16 bases that match TRBD2. As DNA, the CDR3 is TGTGCCAGCAGCGGGACTAGCGGGGGGGCTAATGAGCAGTTCTTC. Translation: CASSGTSGGANEQFF.